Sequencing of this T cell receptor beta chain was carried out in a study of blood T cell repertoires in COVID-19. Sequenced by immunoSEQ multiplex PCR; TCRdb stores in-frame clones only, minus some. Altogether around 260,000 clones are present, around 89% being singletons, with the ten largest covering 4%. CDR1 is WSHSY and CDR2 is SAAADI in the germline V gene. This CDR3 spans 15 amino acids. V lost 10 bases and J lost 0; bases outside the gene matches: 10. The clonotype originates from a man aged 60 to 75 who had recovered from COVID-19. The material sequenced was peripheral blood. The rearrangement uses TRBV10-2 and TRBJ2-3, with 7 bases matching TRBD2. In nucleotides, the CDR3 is TGCGCCACCCAAGCAGCGGGGTCCAGCACAGATACGCAGTATTTT. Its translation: CATQAAGSSTDTQYF.